The clone carrying this TCR beta chain is medium-sized by share. The antigen remains unidentified. This specimen comes from a study of a mutant IDH1 vaccine in newly diagnosed glioma. The assay was immunoSEQ multiplex PCR, and TCRdb's table has in-frame clones only and misses some. This sample has 50,000 to 70,000 clones, with around 87% found just once. Time point indicated: week 23, last vaccination. Vaccination comprised doses that each held 300 ug of mutant IDH1 20-mer peptide, plus topical imiquimod. This CDR3 has 10 residues. V was trimmed by 10 bases and J by 7 bases, leaving 11 bases between them. CDR1 MNHEY and CDR2 SMNVEV come from the germline V gene (reference sequence).

This chain links TRBV27 with TRBJ2-7; the D is unclear. The receptor was isolated from a man in his forties with glioma. Sequenced here: PBMCs, sampled from a glioma patient whose treatment included an IDH1 peptide vaccine. CDR3 residues: CATRRSEQYF. The CDR3 DNA sequence: TGTGCCACCAGGCGCAGTGAGCAGTACTTC.